This T cell receptor (beta chain) derives from a study of T-cell memory formation after mild COVID-19. Overall study: Across donors, TCR clusters were largely donor specific. Study observations and caveats: Mainly CM and EM harbored the contracting CD4+ clones; mainly EMRA harbored the CD8+ ones. Balance between CD4 and CD8 was seen in clones contracting day 15 to 85, and a CD4+ lean was seen in later expanders.

Libraries for TCRalpha and TCRbeta carried sample barcodes and unique molecular identifiers via 5'RACE. A single record per CDR3 protein comes from TCRdb applying MiXCR to the 5' RACE reads. This table has around 110,000 distinct CDR3 sequences, 13% to 15% appearing once. This clonotype was seen a handful of times. Its antigen is not identified. V lost 0 bases to trimming and J lost 2 bases; unmatched junction nucleotides: 3. The CDR3 has 15 residues. The germline V gene encodes CDR1 DFQATT and CDR2 SNEGSKA (reference sequence). The receptor was derived from a young man who had mild COVID-19 (a few samples of this study predate the infection). Cell type and time point are not known. The chain combines TRBV20-1 with TRBJ2-7; 11 bases are shared with TRBD2. The sequencing input was PBMCs or a T cell subset sorted from them (not recorded which). In DNA form, the CDR3 reads TGCAGTGCTAGAGATCTAGCGGGGGGAACCTACGAGCAGTACTTC. It translates to CSARDLAGGTYEQYF.